This T cell receptor (beta chain) was obtained from a study of blood T cell repertoires in COVID-19. Study overall: Donors in the United States, Italy and Spain gave samples during acute or convalescent COVID-19. PBMCs, B-cell-depleted T cells, or T cells provided the cDNA or gDNA that made up the material.

This CDR3 contains 15 residues. Germline CDR1 reads KGHSH; CDR2 reads LQKENI. V shed 3 bases and J shed 8 bases, with 16 bases lying between them. TCRdb keeps only in-frame clones here, not all; method: immunoSEQ multiplex PCR. Seen here are roughly 110,000 clones, 89% observed once, and the top ten hold roughly 4.9%. This sequence was found in a man between 40 and 49 years old with active or convalescent COVID-19. The rearrangement links TRBV18 to TRBJ1-4; D is possibly TRBD1 (5 bases). Source material: peripheral blood. The CDR3 loop is CASSPSQGSEEKLFF. The CDR3, as DNA: TGTGCCAGCTCACCTTCTCAGGGATCGGAGGAAAAACTGTTTTTT.